What follows describes a single TCR beta chain. Its antigen is not yet known. Per-base qualities were not stored, and no clone one base away is much larger. The donors were healthy, HIV-negative adults with no recently reported acute infections or vaccinations. Every donor was a Caucasian adult living in Nashville, Tennessee, USA. Magnetic negative selection was used to enrich CD4+ T cells, after which naive cells were positively selected on CD45RA and the negative fraction became the memory subset. After blood collection by leukapheresis, PBMCs were isolated using Ficoll-Histopaque density gradient centrifugation and then cryopreserved in the vapor phase of liquid nitrogen. Analytical flow cytometry was used to check the purity and quantity of every magnetically sorted T cell population. Genomic DNA was isolated from each sorted fraction and quantified by UV absorbance on a Nanodrop 2000c. Counted from cysteine to phenylalanine, this CDR3 has 12 amino acids. The sequence is cut down to CDR3 DNA, 36 bases in frame from base 1. V and J lose 5 bases and 6 bases, and a span of 7 bases separates them. The germline V gene gives CDR1 as SGHTA and CDR2 as FQGNSA.

This specimen comes from a study of shared clonotypes between healthy human individuals (dated by TCRdb to 2018 to 2020). Regarding the research as a whole: The cohort comprised two women and a few men aged 18 to 49 years. Blood TCR repertoires of a handful of healthy adults were deeply sequenced to estimate repertoire size and the extent of clonotype sharing between individuals. Libraries were prepared and TCR repertoires were sequenced by different laboratories using diverse techniques, in order to increase sequencing depth and limit assay-specific biases. For each donor, CD4 naive and CD4 memory were each run on three plates, CD8 naive on two plates, and CD8 memory on one plate. Per donor, leukapheresis produced somewhere between about 0.8 and 9.5 billion PBMCs. Overall study results and their limits: Incomplete sequencing was indicated by rarefaction of sorted-subset datasets, despite the large sequencing depth. Across several donors, approximately 5% of naive CD4, over 3% of naive CD8, 2.3% of memory CD4, and roughly 0.4% of memory CD8 clonotypes were shared. Compared with non-shared clonotypes, the clonotypes found in all four sorted-subset donors had higher generation probabilities. Only blood was sampled, and tissue TCR repertoires likely differ from those in blood. Estimated clonotype richness was generally larger for naive than for memory subsets. Because the study included only a small number of donors, the genetic and exposure-history diversity represented was limited. Pairwise subsampling led to the expectation that sequencing depth would affect the degree of clonotype sharing among donors.

Using the deep immunoSEQ assay, multiplex PCR amplified TCR CDR3 regions from genomic DNA. Extracted genomic DNA from each cell subset was spread evenly across all wells of several immunoSEQ 96-well plates, with each plate serving as a replicate. For sorted subsets, about 200 ng genomic DNA, equal to 25,000 to 35,000 T cell genomes, was loaded into each replicate PCR. Purified libraries were quantified with a Qubit 3.0 fluorometer, sized on a Bioanalyzer 2100, and re-quantified with the KAPA Library Quantification kit. Every immunoSEQ 96-well plate was sequenced on a separate single-read 150-cycle Illumina NextSeq 550 flow cell. The original methods were these. The immunoSEQ output contained only junctional sequences without quality scores, so filtering could not match that applied to full-length reads. To assign V/J genes and CDR3, sequences were annotated against IMGT germline references using PyIR, a Python wrapper for IgBLAST v1.9. Any read was removed if the V/J assignment was weak (E-value above 1e-6), the CDR3 was missing, or the read contained stop codons, out-of-frame junctions, or ambiguous translated residues. V3J clonotypes were defined by identical inferred V gene, J gene, and CDR3 amino acid sequence. The percentage overlap between two repertoires was calculated by dividing the number of shared unique clonotypes by the size of the smaller repertoire. Richness of each repertoire was evaluated using RTK rarefaction, the Chao1 estimator, and Recon v2.1 estimates of unobserved clonotypes. OLGA was used to compute generation probabilities for all TCRbeta clonotypes that the gDNA method yielded from several donors. Sourced from immuneACCESS, this table was stored by TCRdb with only in-frame sequences that have V and J called. A share of the clones is absent; for the studies checked, an unresolved V gene accounts for under half, and the remainder has no known explanation. V and J calls and clone size come straight from that table; D and trimming were deduced from the DNA. The sample table contains about 2 million clones; only one count was recorded for 85% to 95% of them. Jointly, the top ten make up approximately 0.13% of the sample.

Rearrangement joined TRBV7-2 to TRBJ2-2; the D segment cannot be called with confidence. The TCR sequence derives from a man aged 18 to 35 in good health. Material: naive CD4+ T cells sorted from blood. The cell subset or site label for this specimen denotes: CD45RA+ positively selected. CDR3 sequence: CASSRPSGELFF. The nucleotide sequence reads TGTGCCAGCAGCCGCCCCTCCGGGGAGCTGTTTTTT.